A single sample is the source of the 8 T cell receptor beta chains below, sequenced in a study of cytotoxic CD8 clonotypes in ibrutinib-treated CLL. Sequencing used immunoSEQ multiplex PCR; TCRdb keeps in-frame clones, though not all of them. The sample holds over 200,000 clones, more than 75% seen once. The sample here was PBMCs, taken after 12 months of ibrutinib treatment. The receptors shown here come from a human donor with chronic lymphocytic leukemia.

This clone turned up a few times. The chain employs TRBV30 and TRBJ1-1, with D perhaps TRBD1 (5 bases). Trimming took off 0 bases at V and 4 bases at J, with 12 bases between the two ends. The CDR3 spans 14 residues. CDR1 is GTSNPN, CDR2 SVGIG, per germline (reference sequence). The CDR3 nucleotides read TGTGCCTGGAGTGTCGGGGCGTTGGTCACTGAAGCTTTCTTT. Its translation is CAWSVGALVTEAFF.

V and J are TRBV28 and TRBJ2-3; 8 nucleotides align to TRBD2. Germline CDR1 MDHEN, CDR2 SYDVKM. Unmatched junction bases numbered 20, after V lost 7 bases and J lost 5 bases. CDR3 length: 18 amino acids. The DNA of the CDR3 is TGTGCCAGCACAACCCCTCAGGGTTTCGGCCGGGAGGGAGATACGCAGTATTTT. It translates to CASTTPQGFGREGDTQYF. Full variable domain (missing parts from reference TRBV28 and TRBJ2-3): DVKVTQSSRYLVKRTGEKVFLECVQDMDHENMFWYRQDPGLGLRLIYFSYDVKMKEKGDIPEGYSVSREKKERFSLILESASTNQTSMYLCASTTPQGFGREGDTQYFGPGTRLTVL.

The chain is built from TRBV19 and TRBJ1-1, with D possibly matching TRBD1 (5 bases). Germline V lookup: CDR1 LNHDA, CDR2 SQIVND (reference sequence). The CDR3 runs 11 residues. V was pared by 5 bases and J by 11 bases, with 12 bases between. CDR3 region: CASSRGFSAFF. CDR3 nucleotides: TGTGCCAGTAGTCGGGGGTTTTCCGCTTTCTTT.

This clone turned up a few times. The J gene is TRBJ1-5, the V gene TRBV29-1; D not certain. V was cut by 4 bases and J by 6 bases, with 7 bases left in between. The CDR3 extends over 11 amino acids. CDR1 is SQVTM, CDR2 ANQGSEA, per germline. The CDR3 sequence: CSVGEVQPQHF. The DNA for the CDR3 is TGCAGCGTTGGAGAAGTTCAGCCCCAGCATTTT.

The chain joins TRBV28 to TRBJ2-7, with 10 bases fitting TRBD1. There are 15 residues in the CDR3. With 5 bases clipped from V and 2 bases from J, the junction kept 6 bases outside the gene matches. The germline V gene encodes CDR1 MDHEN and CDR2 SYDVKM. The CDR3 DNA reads TGTGCCAGCAGTGGAGGGACAGGGGCAGCCTACGAGCAGTACTTC. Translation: CASSGGTGAAYEQYF.

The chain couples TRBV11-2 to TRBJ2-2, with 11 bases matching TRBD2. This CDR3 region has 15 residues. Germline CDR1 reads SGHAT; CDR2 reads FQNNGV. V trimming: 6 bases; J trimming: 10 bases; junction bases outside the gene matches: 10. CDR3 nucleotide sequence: TGTGCCAGCAGGGGCCTTAGCGGGAGGGCCCCGGAGCTGTTTTTT. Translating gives CASRGLSGRAPELFF.

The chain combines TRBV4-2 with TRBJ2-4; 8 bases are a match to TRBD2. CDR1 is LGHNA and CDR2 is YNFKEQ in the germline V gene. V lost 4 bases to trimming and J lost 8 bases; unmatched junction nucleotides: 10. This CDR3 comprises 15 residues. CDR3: CASSRREGGEDIQYF. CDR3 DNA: TGTGCCAGCAGCCGTCGGGAGGGCGGTGAGGACATTCAGTACTTC.

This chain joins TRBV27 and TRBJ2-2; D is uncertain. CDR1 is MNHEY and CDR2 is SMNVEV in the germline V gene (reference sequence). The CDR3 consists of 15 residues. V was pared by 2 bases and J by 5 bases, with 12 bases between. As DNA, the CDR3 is TGTGCCAGCAGTTTAGCAGGCCTGTGGACCGGGGAGCTGTTTTTT. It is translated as CASSLAGLWTGELFF.